These 11 T cell receptor beta chains originate from one sample sequenced in a study of cytomegalovirus exposure and HLA in healthy donors. PCR employed 60 Vbeta and 13 Jbeta primers. The method was immunoSEQ multiplex PCR; TCRdb's version includes in-frame clones alone and lacks a portion of them. The sample contains roughly 160,000 clones, 75% to 80% of which appear only once. Material for sequencing was PBMCs. These receptors were obtained from a man aged 50 to 60 in good health and CMV-seropositive.

The chain links TRBV4-1 to TRBJ2-7; no clear D. This CDR3 comprises 15 residues. Trimming stripped 0 bases from V and 0 bases from J, with 9 bases between. Germline V gives CDR1 MGHRA, CDR2 YSYEKL. CDR3 nucleotide sequence: TGCGCCAGCAGCCAAGAAAAAGAGAGCTCCTACGAGCAGTACTTC. It codes for CASSQEKESSYEQYF.

The rearrangement uses TRBV28 and TRBJ1-5; D is ambiguous. The germline V gene encodes CDR1 MDHEN and CDR2 SYDVKM. V lost 1 base, J lost 4 bases, and 2 bases lay in between. This CDR3 region has 12 residues. CDR3 DNA: TGTGCCAGCAGTTTATTAAATCAGCCCCAGCATTTT. Its translation is CASSLLNQPQHF.

The rearrangement links TRBV7-6 to TRBJ2-5; D is perhaps TRBD2 (6 bases). This CDR3 spans 16 amino acids. The V end lost 5 bases, the J end lost 3 bases, and 19 bases lay between the germline ends. The V gene's germline CDR1 is SGHVS and CDR2 FNYEAQ. DNA of the CDR3: TGTGCCAGCAGCCTGATCGAGGGTAGCGGCAAAGAGACCCAGTACTTC. Its protein is CASSLIEGSGKETQYF.

This chain joins TRBV7-8 and TRBJ2-3, with TRBD1 as a possible D gene (6 bases). The germline V gene has CDR1 SGHVS and CDR2 FQNEAQ. CDR3 length: 14 residues. The V and J ends lost 5 bases and 2 bases respectively, with 11 bases between them. CDR3 DNA: TGTGCCAGCAGCATACAGGGATACACAGATACGCAGTATTTT. Amino acid sequence: CASSIQGYTDTQYF.

The J gene is TRBJ1-1, the V gene TRBV27, with 7 positions matching TRBD1. The CDR3 covers 17 residues. Germline V lookup: CDR1 MNHEY, CDR2 SMNVEV (reference sequence). J lost 3 bases, V lost 3 bases, and 13 bases had no gene match. The CDR3 DNA reads TGTGCCAGCAGTTTGGTCCAGGACAGGAAGGATGACACTGAAGCTTTCTTT. Its translation is CASSLVQDRKDDTEAFF.

The chain recombines TRBV28 with TRBJ1-6, with D unresolved. Germline V gene lookup returns CDR1 MDHEN and CDR2 SYDVKM. The V end was cut by 6 bases, the J end by 9 bases, with 12 bases between. This CDR3 is built from 13 residues. CDR3 protein: CASSQKYSSPLHF. For the CDR3, the DNA is TGTGCCAGCAGCCAGAAGTACAGTTCACCCCTCCACTTT.

The chain joins TRBV6-6 to TRBJ1-2; 7 bases map to TRBD1. Germline CDR1 and CDR2: MNHNY and SVGAGI (reference sequence). This CDR3 is 15 amino acids long. V lost 6 bases and J lost 4; bases outside the gene matches: 11. The CDR3 here is CASRLQGTAIYGYTF. In nucleotides, the CDR3 is TGTGCCAGCAGATTACAAGGGACAGCGATCTATGGCTACACCTTC.

This clone was picked up one time. The V and J genes are TRBV5-1 and TRBJ1-2, with D maybe TRBD1 (6 bases). V was pared by 5 bases and J by 8 bases, with 16 bases between. This CDR3 comprises 13 residues. Per the germline V gene, CDR1 is SGHRS and CDR2 is YFSETQ. In DNA, the CDR3 is TGCGCCAGCAGTTTAGACAGGATAGAAGGCTACACCTTC. This gives the protein CASSLDRIEGYTF.

The V call is TRBV7-3, the J call TRBJ2-1, with D possibly being TRBD2 (5 bases). The V and J ends lost 4 bases and 1 base respectively, with 11 bases between them. The CDR3 is made up of 15 amino acids. Germline CDR1 and CDR2: SGHTA and FQGTGA. The CDR3 is CASSSDRGSYNEQFF. DNA of the CDR3: TGTGCCAGCAGCTCAGACCGAGGGTCCTACAATGAGCAGTTCTTC.

This clone has only a few counts. The J gene is TRBJ1-2, the V gene TRBV6-1; 9 bases align to TRBD1. The CDR3 extends over 14 amino acids. V lost 6 bases and J lost 2; bases outside the gene matches: 4. CDR1 and CDR2 from the germline V gene are MNHNS and SASEGT. The CDR3 DNA follows: TGTGCCAGCAGACCCGGGACAGGGAACTATGGCTACACCTTC. Residues: CASRPGTGNYGYTF.

The V gene is TRBV7-9, the J gene TRBJ1-2; 10 nucleotides line up with TRBD1. After removal of 5 bases from V and 5 bases from J, the junction contained 8 bases not matched to a gene. The germline gives CDR1 SEHNR, CDR2 FQNEAQ (reference sequence). The CDR3 contains 15 residues. The CDR3 is CASSRQGAGGYGYTF. CDR3 nucleotide sequence: TGTGCCAGCAGCCGACAGGGGGCTGGGGGTTATGGCTACACCTTC.